The following is a T cell receptor beta chain sequence with its context. Its specificity is unknown. Study donors comprised healthy, HIV-negative adults devoid of recent acute infection or vaccination. Every contributor of samples was a Caucasian grown-up residing in Nashville, Tennessee. Germline loops: CDR1 GTSNPN, CDR2 SVGIG (reference sequence). With 3 bases clipped from V and 1 base from J, the junction kept 8 bases outside the gene matches. This CDR3 has 15 amino acids. This sample was taken from a study of shared clonotypes between healthy human individuals. Ten immunoSEQ deep assay plates were used by the authors to sequence unsorted PBMC DNA. Sequencing was performed with immunoSEQ multiplex PCR; in TCRdb, only in-frame clones are kept and a portion is missing. The sample has about 560,000 clones; around three quarters are singletons. Study-wide results and limits: Depth of sequencing was expected to influence donor clonotype sharing.

The chain is built from TRBV30 and TRBJ1-1; 7 nucleotides line up with TRBD1. The sequence derives from a woman aged 40 to 50 in good health. Some clones in this sample may be carry-over from other donors' samples. Sequences were obtained from PBMCs. The CDR3 protein is CAWRGTALKNTEAFF. The CDR3 DNA sequence: TGTGCCTGGAGGGGGACAGCTCTCAAGAACACTGAAGCTTTCTTT.